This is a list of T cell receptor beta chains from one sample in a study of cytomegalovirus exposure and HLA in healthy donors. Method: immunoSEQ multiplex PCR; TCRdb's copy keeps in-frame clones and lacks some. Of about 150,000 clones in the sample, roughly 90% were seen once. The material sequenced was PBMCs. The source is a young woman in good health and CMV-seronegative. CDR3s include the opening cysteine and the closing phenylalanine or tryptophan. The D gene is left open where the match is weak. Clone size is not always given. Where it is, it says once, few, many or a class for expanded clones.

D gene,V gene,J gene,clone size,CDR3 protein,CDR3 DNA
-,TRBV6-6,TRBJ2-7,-,CASNTAQGRSSYEQYF,TGTGCCAGCAACACAGCGCAGGGCCGTAGCTCCTACGAGCAGTACTTC
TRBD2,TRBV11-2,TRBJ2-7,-,CASRLLAGGSHEQYF,TGTGCCAGCAGGCTACTAGCGGGAGGATCCCACGAGCAGTACTTC
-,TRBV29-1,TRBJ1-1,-,CSVFGPQGNTEAFF,TGCAGCGTTTTCGGGCCACAGGGAAACACTGAAGCTTTCTTT
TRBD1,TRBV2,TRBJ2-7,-,CASDRDRGVYEQYF,TGTGCCAGCGACCGGGACAGGGGGGTTTACGAGCAGTACTTC
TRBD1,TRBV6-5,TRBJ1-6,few,CASGRDRGNSPLHF,TGTGCCAGCGGGAGGGACAGGGGGAATTCACCCCTCCACTTT
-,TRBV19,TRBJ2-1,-,CASSIGATNEQFF,TGTGCCAGTAGTATAGGAGCAACCAATGAGCAGTTCTTC
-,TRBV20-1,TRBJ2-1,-,CSANKGLEQFF,TGCAGTGCCAACAAGGGACTTGAGCAGTTCTTC
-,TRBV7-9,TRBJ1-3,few,CASSPRGQTSGNTIYF,TGTGCCAGCAGCCCCCGAGGACAGACCTCTGGAAACACCATATATTTT
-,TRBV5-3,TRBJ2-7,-,CARSLAFIEQYF,TGTGCCAGAAGCTTGGCCTTTATCGAGCAGTACTTC
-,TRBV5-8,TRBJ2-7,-,CASSLSPSSEQYF,TGTGCCAGCTCCTTAAGCCCCTCGAGCGAGCAGTACTTC
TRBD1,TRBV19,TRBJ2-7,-,CASSLTYTGGEQYF,TGTGCCAGTAGCCTCACGTATACAGGGGGAGAGCAGTACTTC
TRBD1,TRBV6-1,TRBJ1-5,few,CASSDNLDRASQPQHF,TGTGCCAGCAGTGATAACCTTGACAGGGCGTCACAGCCCCAGCATTTT
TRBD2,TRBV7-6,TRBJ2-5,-,CASSLGLAGGMETQYF,TGTGCCAGCAGCCTAGGACTAGCGGGGGGAATGGAGACCCAGTACTTC
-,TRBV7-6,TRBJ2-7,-,CASRSLGSYEQYF,TGTGCCAGCAGGTCCCTGGGCAGCTACGAGCAGTACTTC
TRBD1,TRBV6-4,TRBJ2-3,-,CASSDGDRESDTQYF,TGTGCCAGCAGTGACGGGGACAGGGAATCAGATACGCAGTATTTT